Listed below are T cell receptor beta chains from one sample, sequenced in a study of a mutant IDH1 vaccine in newly diagnosed glioma. Assay used: immunoSEQ multiplex PCR; TCRdb lists only in-frame clones, some missing. The table includes some 21,000 clones, 70% to 90% detected once. The starting material was PBMCs, obtained from a glioma patient treated with radiotherapy, temozolomide or both. Receptors were obtained from a middle-aged man with glioma. Both conserved end residues are part of each CDR3. The order of the fields is J gene, D gene, V gene, clone size, CDR3 protein, CDR3 DNA. D genes are given only for firm matches. Expanded clones get a size class; other rows say once, few or many, or leave the size out.

>TRBJ1-1|.|TRBV7-9|few
CASSLGSWNTEAFF
TGTGCCAGCAGCTTGGGCAGCTGGAACACTGAAGCTTTCTTT
>TRBJ2-2|.|TRBV27|.
CASSLEGRALFF
TGTGCCAGCAGTTTAGAGGGCCGGGCTCTGTTTTTT
>TRBJ2-1|.|TRBV15|.
CATSRRETYNEQFF
TGTGCCACCAGCAGAAGGGAGACCTACAATGAGCAGTTCTTC
>TRBJ1-4|.|TRBV28|once
CATSGIYEKLFF
TGTGCCACCTCGGGGATTTATGAAAAACTGTTTTTT
>TRBJ2-7|TRBD2|TRBV5-4|.
CASSLDASGSYEQYF
TGTGCCAGCAGCTTGGACGCTAGCGGGAGCTACGAGCAGTACTTC
>TRBJ2-7|.|TRBV7-2|.
CASSPEGEQYF
TGTGCCAGCAGCCCGGAGGGGGAGCAGTACTTC
>TRBJ2-2|.|TRBV6-1|.
CASSGSRTGELFF
TGTGCCAGCAGTGGCTCTAGGACCGGGGAGCTGTTTTTT
>TRBJ2-3|TRBD2|TRBV5-4|.
CASSRASGRDTQYF
TGTGCCAGCAGCAGGGCTAGCGGGAGGGATACGCAGTATTTT
>TRBJ1-4|.|TRBV5-4|few
CASSLTGDATNEKLFF
TGTGCCAGCAGCTTGACAGGAGACGCAACTAATGAAAAACTGTTTTTT
>TRBJ1-1|.|TRBV13|.
CASSLGLGRVEAFF
TGTGCCAGCAGCTTAGGCCTTGGCCGGGTTGAAGCTTTCTTT
>TRBJ1-6|.|TRBV7-9|.
CASSVGTASPLHF
TGTGCCAGCAGCGTCGGGACGGCTTCGCCCCTCCACTTT
>TRBJ2-7|TRBD1|TRBV5-6|.
CASTTVRMDRDRGYEQYF
TGTGCCAGCACTACCGTTAGGATGGACCGGGACAGGGGCTACGAGCAGTACTTC
>TRBJ2-7|.|TRBV7-2|.
CASSYGLGAGLYEQYF
TGTGCCAGCAGCTACGGACTGGGGGCCGGTCTCTACGAGCAGTACTTC
>TRBJ2-3|TRBD2|TRBV7-8|.
CASTRERGDTQYF
TGTGCCAGCACCCGCGAGCGGGGGGATACGCAGTATTTT
>TRBJ2-1|TRBD2|TRBV18|.
CASSPNHPLAGANEQFF
TGTGCCAGCTCACCGAATCATCCGTTAGCGGGAGCGAATGAGCAGTTCTTC
>TRBJ2-2|TRBD1|TRBV29-1|.
CSVNRDRNTGELFF
TGCAGCGTGAACCGGGACAGGAACACCGGGGAGCTGTTTTTT
>TRBJ2-1|.|TRBV5-4|.
CASSLGGAPSPPSYNEQFF
TGTGCCAGCAGCTTGGGTGGGGCCCCCTCTCCTCCTTCCTACAATGAGCAGTTCTTC
>TRBJ1-2|.|TRBV5-6|.
CASSLQLGRTNYGYTF
TGTGCCAGCAGCTTGCAGCTTGGCAGGACGAACTATGGCTACACCTTC
>TRBJ1-5|.|TRBV2|.
CASSPAGFSQPQHF
TGTGCCAGCAGTCCAGCGGGATTCAGTCAGCCCCAGCATTTT
>TRBJ2-3|.|TRBV7-2|.
CASSLNGRTDTQYF
TGTGCCAGCAGCTTAAACGGGCGCACAGATACGCAGTATTTT
>TRBJ2-1|TRBD1|TRBV5-1|once
CASRAGTGVVNEQFF
TGCGCCAGCAGGGCCGGGACAGGCGTTGTCAATGAGCAGTTCTTC
>TRBJ1-2|.|TRBV5-1|.
CASSTTGSGYTF
TGCGCCAGCAGCACAACAGGGTCGGGCTACACCTTC
>TRBJ1-2|.|TRBV5-1|.
CASSLGSKNYGYTF
TGCGCCAGCAGCTTGGGGTCCAAAAACTATGGCTACACCTTC
>TRBJ2-1|.|TRBV7-9|.
CASSFGTEQFF
TGTGCCAGCAGCTTTGGGACAGAGCAGTTCTTC
>TRBJ2-5|.|TRBV5-1|.
CASSFIGWTGGETQYF
TGCGCCAGCAGCTTTATAGGCTGGACTGGGGGGGAGACCCAGTACTTC
>TRBJ1-2|.|TRBV4-1|.
CASSQDRGLYGYTF
TGCGCCAGCAGCCAAGATCGAGGGCTTTATGGCTACACCTTC
>TRBJ1-1|.|TRBV10-1|few
CASSDSREAFF
TGCGCCAGCAGTGACTCCCGTGAAGCTTTCTTT
>TRBJ1-1|.|TRBV5-4|.
CASSLGREAFF
TGTGCCAGCAGCTTGGGTCGTGAAGCTTTCTTT
>TRBJ1-5|.|TRBV19|.
CASSIWTNQPQHF
TGTGCCAGTAGTATTTGGACCAATCAGCCCCAGCATTTT
>TRBJ1-5|TRBD1|TRBV5-5|.
CASSPRTGGSSNQPQHF
TGTGCCAGCAGCCCTAGGACAGGGGGTAGTAGCAATCAGCCCCAGCATTTT
>TRBJ1-4|.|TRBV10-3|once
CAISDRQGPTNEKLFF
TGTGCCATCAGTGATCGGCAGGGCCCAACTAATGAAAAACTGTTTTTT
>TRBJ1-1|TRBD1|TRBV7-8|.
CASSLAQGAGTEAFF
TGTGCCAGCAGCTTAGCTCAGGGGGCCGGCACTGAAGCTTTCTTT
>TRBJ1-2|.|TRBV6-5|once
CASSSRQAIYGYTF
TGTGCCAGCAGTTCCCGACAGGCGATATATGGCTACACCTTC
>TRBJ1-5|.|TRBV2|.
CASSLEGLQPQHF
TGTGCCAGCAGTTTGGAGGGTTTACAGCCCCAGCATTTT
>TRBJ2-1|.|TRBV4-3|.
CASSRRPDSSYNEQFF
TGCGCCAGCAGCCGCCGTCCCGACAGCTCCTACAATGAGCAGTTCTTC
>TRBJ2-5|TRBD2|TRBV7-9|.
CASTGGLAGVQETQYF
TGTGCCAGCACCGGGGGACTAGCGGGAGTGCAGGAGACCCAGTACTTC
>TRBJ1-2|.|TRBV5-4|.
CASSLEGFGYGYTF
TGTGCCAGCAGCTTGGAAGGGTTTGGCTATGGCTACACCTTC
>TRBJ1-2|.|TRBV2|.
CASILSDDYGYTF
TGTGCCAGCATCCTCTCGGACGACTATGGCTACACCTTC
>TRBJ2-7|.|TRBV4-2|.
CASSQDWKGNEQYF
TGTGCCAGCAGCCAAGATTGGAAAGGTAACGAGCAGTACTTC
>TRBJ1-3|.|TRBV5-1|once
CASSPTSSGNTIYF
TGCGCCAGCAGCCCAACAAGCTCTGGAAACACCATATATTTT
>TRBJ2-7|.|TRBV7-2|.
CASSSALSSEQYF
TGTGCCAGCAGCTCCGCCTTAAGCTCCGAGCAGTACTTC
>TRBJ1-4|.|TRBV19|.
CASSPGTLGQGKLFF
TGTGCCAGTAGTCCCGGGACTCTCGGCCAAGGAAAACTGTTTTTT
>TRBJ2-2|.|TRBV30|.
CAWSDLTGELFF
TGTGCCTGGAGTGACTTGACCGGGGAGCTGTTTTTT
>TRBJ1-5|TRBD1|TRBV4-1|few
CASSHDRGQPQHF
TGCGCCAGCAGTCATGACAGGGGACAGCCCCAGCATTTT
>TRBJ2-5|.|TRBV7-9|.
CASSLVGGPQETQYF
TGTGCCAGCAGCTTAGTGGGGGGCCCCCAAGAGACCCAGTACTTC
>TRBJ1-5|.|TRBV4-2|medium-sized
CASSQEGGGEGSNQPQHF
TGTGCCAGCAGCCAAGAGGGGGGGGGCGAGGGTAGCAATCAGCCCCAGCATTTT
>TRBJ2-7|TRBD1|TRBV7-2|.
CASSPRGQYEQYF
TGTGCCAGCAGCCCCAGGGGGCAGTACGAGCAGTACTTC
>TRBJ2-3|.|TRBV6-4|.
CASSQGGAVGSDTQYF
TGTGCCAGCAGCCAGGGGGGTGCTGTTGGGTCGGATACGCAGTATTTT
>TRBJ1-1|TRBD1|TRBV5-6|.
CASSRDRGRFRTEAFF
TGTGCCAGCAGCCGAGACAGGGGGCGGTTTCGCACTGAAGCTTTCTTT